This entry lists 25 T cell receptor beta chains sequenced from one sample in a study of CD8 T cells in ankylosing spondylitis. Study-wide results and limits: Seemingly distinctive of ankylosing spondylitis blood was a TCR beta motif formed by eight highly homologous variants.

A single record per CDR3 protein comes from TCRdb applying MiXCR to the 5' RACE reads. The sample has 330,000 or so distinct CDR3 sequences, 7.5% to 9% seen once; the top ten hold about 15%. These TCRs are of unknown antigen specificity. Sequenced sample: blood, either unsorted or a sorted T cell fraction (not recorded which). The receptors shown here come from a male donor with ankylosing spondylitis.

The chain carries TRBV14 and TRBJ2-1; 8 bases match TRBD1. Per the germline V gene, CDR1 is SGHDN and CDR2 is FVKESK. This CDR3 comprises 14 residues. J lost 6 bases, V lost 5 bases, and 6 bases had no gene match. The CDR3 reads CASSIQGAFNEQFF. The CDR3 coding sequence is TGTGCCAGCAGCATCCAGGGGGCTTTCAATGAGCAGTTCTTC.

This clonotype was seen only a few times. The chain has TRBV4-2 and TRBJ2-3, with 8 bases matching TRBD2. The CDR3 loop spans 18 amino acids. V lost 4 bases to trimming and J lost 0 bases; unmatched junction nucleotides: 12. Germline values: CDR1 LGHNA, CDR2 YNFKEQ. The chain's CDR3 is CASSREGSGVLSTDTQYF. CDR3 sequence (DNA): TGTGCCAGCAGCCGGGAGGGTAGCGGGGTACTCAGCACAGATACGCAGTATTTT.

This clonotype was observed a few times. The CDR3 DNA follows: TGCAGTGCTAGAGTAGACGGGACTAGCGGTTACAATGAGCAGTTCTTC. Translated, it gives CSARVDGTSGYNEQFF. This rearrangement joins TRBV20-1 to TRBJ2-1; 11 nucleotides align to TRBD2. The CDR3 is made up of 16 amino acids. CDR1 is DFQATT and CDR2 is SNEGSKA in the germline V gene (reference sequence). V lost 1 base and J lost 4; bases outside the gene matches: 6.

This clonotype was detected many times. This sequence joins TRBV4-1 and TRBJ2-3, with D possibly being TRBD1 or TRBD2 (5 bases each). The V gene lost 0 bases and the J gene lost 5 bases, with 9 bases spanning the gap. Germline CDR1 MGHRA, CDR2 YSYEKL. The CDR3 totals 14 residues. CDR3 sequence reads: CASSQESRGDTQYF. DNA for the CDR3: TGCGCCAGCAGCCAAGAGTCGAGGGGAGATACGCAGTATTTT.

This clonotype was seen more than once but under ten times. This chain links TRBV6-2 or TRBV6-3 with TRBJ2-7; no definite D call. Germline lookup yields CDR1 MNHEY and CDR2 SVGEGT. The CDR3 runs to 14 residues. Trimming shortened V by 1 base and J by 4 bases, and 11 bases separated the two germline ends. The CDR3 sequence: CASSYYLDGYEQYF. The DNA for the CDR3 is TGTGCCAGCAGTTACTATCTTGACGGTTACGAGCAGTACTTC.

This chain links TRBV20-1 with TRBJ2-2; D possibly corresponds to TRBD2 (6 bases). The germline gives CDR1 DFQATT, CDR2 SNEGSKA (reference sequence). V was shortened by 2 bases and J by 4 bases, with 17 bases between the two germline ends. This CDR3 region has 16 residues. CDR3 nucleotides: TGCAGTGCTAGATTCGTGGGACTCGGTAGCACCGGGGAGCTGTTTTTT. Its translation is CSARFVGLGSTGELFF.

V gene TRBV12-3 or TRBV12-4 combines with J gene TRBJ2-2; TRBD2 might be the D (6 bases). V shed 5 bases and J shed 3 bases, with 10 bases lying between them. The CDR3 length is 14 residues. This CDR3 is CASSAGLHTGELFF. The CDR3 region has the DNA TGTGCCAGCAGTGCCGGACTACACACCGGGGAGCTGTTTTTT.

The chain combines TRBV2 with TRBJ1-3; tentatively, D is TRBD1 (5 bases). The CDR3 runs to 15 residues. The V gene lost 4 bases and the J gene lost 0 bases, with 10 bases spanning the gap. The V gene's germline CDR1 is SNHLY and CDR2 FYNNEI. The CDR3 loop reads CASSGDRSSGNTIYF. CDR3 in DNA: TGTGCCAGCAGTGGGGACCGTTCCTCTGGAAACACCATATATTTT.

In this sample, this clonotype turned up a few times. The chain has TRBV9 and TRBJ2-3; 7 nucleotides match TRBD2. Trimming took 1 base from V and 3 from J; bases not matched to a gene: 11. The germline CDR1 and CDR2 sequences are SGDLS and YYNGEE. CDR3 length: 17 amino acids. CDR3 residues: CASSVNQRGSRTDTQYF. CDR3 DNA sequence: TGTGCCAGCAGCGTAAATCAGCGGGGCTCTAGGACAGATACGCAGTATTTT. The full variable domain, its missing parts supplied by reference TRBV9 and TRBJ2-3, is DSGVTQTPKHLITATGQRVTLRCSPRSGDLSVYWYQQSLDQGLQFLIQYYNGEERAKGNILERFSAQQFPDLHSELNLSSLELGDSALYFCASSVNQRGSRTDTQYFGPGTRLTVL.

This clonotype was seen a few times. V gene TRBV6-1 combines with J gene TRBJ2-2; 7 bases are a match to TRBD2. Germline V CDR1 and CDR2: MNHNS, SASEGT. The junction had 13 bases not matched to a gene; V was cut back by 7 bases and J by 5 bases. This CDR3 spans 16 amino acids. The CDR3 loop is CASTTTGGRGTGELFF. The CDR3 DNA reads as TGTGCCAGCACTACCACGGGCGGGAGAGGTACCGGGGAGCTGTTTTTT.

This clonotype was detected only a few times. The gene calls are TRBV5-6 and TRBJ2-2; D remains unclear. The germline CDR1 and CDR2 sequences are SGHDT and YYEEEE. The CDR3 length is 14 residues. The germline V and J ends were trimmed by 1 base and 2 bases, with 6 bases remaining between them. CDR3 DNA: TGTGCCAGCAGCTTGTACCATAACACCGGGGAGCTGTTTTTT. Translating gives CASSLYHNTGELFF.

This clonotype was counted a few times. The V call is TRBV14, the J call TRBJ1-2; D unresolved. V lost 0 bases and J 3 bases, leaving 5 bases between the germline ends. The CDR3 loop spans 13 amino acids. Germline CDR1 is SGHDN and CDR2 is FVKESK. CDR3 sequence (DNA): TGTGCCAGCAGCCAAGAGTCTCACTATGGCTACACCTTC. Translated, it gives CASSQESHYGYTF.

In this sample, this clonotype turned up a few times. The chain links TRBV27 to TRBJ1-1, with D tentatively TRBD1 (5 bases). The CDR3 extends over 15 amino acids. Germline V CDR1 and CDR2: MNHEY, SMNVEV (reference sequence). The V end was cut by 5 bases, the J end by 0 bases, with 13 bases between. The CDR3: CASSLRQSMNTEAFF. The CDR3 nucleotides are TGTGCCAGCAGTCTTAGACAGTCCATGAACACTGAAGCTTTCTTT.

This clonotype showed up many times. The genes are TRBV28 and TRBJ2-7; 8 bases match TRBD1. The J segment lost 3 bases and the V segment lost 9 bases, leaving 7 bases of the junction unmatched. This CDR3 is 13 amino acids long. Germline lookup yields CDR1 MDHEN and CDR2 SYDVKM. The CDR3 here is CASQTGEYYEQYF. For the CDR3, the DNA is TGTGCCAGTCAGACAGGGGAATACTACGAGCAGTACTTC.

This clonotype has more than one count but fewer than ten. The J gene is TRBJ2-1, the V gene TRBV20-1, with 9 bases lining up with TRBD2. The trim removed 6 bases at V and 3 bases at J, leaving 9 bases unmatched. This CDR3 contains 15 residues. CDR1 is DFQATT and CDR2 is SNEGSKA in the germline V gene (reference sequence). The CDR3 here is CSARRTSAYYNEQFF. CDR3 nucleotide sequence: TGCAGTGCGAGAAGGACTAGCGCCTACTACAATGAGCAGTTCTTC.

This clonotype was found many times. This chain uses TRBV20-1 with TRBJ2-1; TRBD2 matches 10 bases. Germline V gene sequence: CDR1 DFQATT, CDR2 SNEGSKA (reference sequence). After removal of 4 bases from V and 1 base from J, the junction contained 4 bases not matched to a gene. The CDR3 runs to 15 residues. In DNA form, the CDR3 reads TGCAGTGCTATTAGCGGGAGGCCTTCCTACAATGAGCAGTTCTTC. It specifies CSAISGRPSYNEQFF.

This clonotype turned up a few times. J is TRBJ2-6 and V is TRBV3-1; the D is unclear. V lost 2 bases to trimming and J lost 2 bases, with 7 bases between them. CDR1 LGHDT and CDR2 YNNKEL come from the germline V gene (reference sequence). The CDR3 runs to 15 residues. Here the CDR3 reads CASSQFLTGANVLTF. The CDR3 region has the DNA TGTGCCAGCAGCCAATTCCTTACTGGGGCCAACGTCCTGACTTTC.

The CDR3 loop is CAMGTEVSGNTIYF. CDR3 bases: TGTGCCATGGGGACGGAAGTCTCTGGAAACACCATATATTTT. V usage is TRBV10-3 and J usage is TRBJ1-3; perhaps TRBD1 as D (5 bases). This CDR3 comprises 14 residues. Trimming left V 9 bases short and J 0 bases short, with 12 bases between. Germline assignment: CDR1 ENHRY and CDR2 SYGVKD.

This clonotype was observed at least ten times. The genes are TRBV11-2 and TRBJ2-7; D possibly corresponds to TRBD1 (6 bases). Per germline, CDR1 SGHAT and CDR2 FQNNGV. CDR3 size: 14 residues. The ends were cut back, 3 bases at V and 4 bases at J, with 13 bases in the middle. The CDR3 nucleotides read TGTGCCAGCAGCTTTGACAGGCCCCTGTACGAGCAGTACTTC. Encoded protein: CASSFDRPLYEQYF.

There are many counts of this clonotype. The V and J genes are TRBV7-2 and TRBJ2-1, with D tentatively TRBD1 (6 bases). V dropped 5 bases and J dropped 6 bases, with 14 bases sitting between them. CDR3 length: 14 amino acids. The V gene's germline CDR1 is SGHTA and CDR2 FQGNSA. CDR3 residues: CASSQHAGVNEQFF. The CDR3 nucleotides read TGTGCCAGCAGCCAACATGCAGGGGTCAATGAGCAGTTCTTC.

This clonotype was observed many times. The genes are TRBV20-1 and TRBJ2-1; TRBD2 is a possible D gene (5 bases). Trimming removed 7 bases from V and 10 bases from J, with 14 bases in between. This CDR3 spans 11 amino acids. The germline CDR1 and CDR2 sequences are DFQATT and SNEGSKA (reference sequence). The CDR3 region has the DNA TGCAGTGTCTACGGATCGGGGGAGCAGTTCTTC. It yields the protein CSVYGSGEQFF.

This clonotype showed up many times. V and J are TRBV29-1 and TRBJ2-1; 10 bases fit TRBD2. Germline V CDR1 and CDR2: SQVTM, ANQGSEA. This CDR3 spans 13 amino acids. With V trimmed by 7 bases and J by 8 bases, 8 bases remained unmatched. CDR3: CSDDLAGVDEQFF. CDR3 nucleotide sequence: TGCAGCGACGACCTAGCGGGAGTGGATGAGCAGTTCTTC.

This clonotype was counted a few times. J is TRBJ2-5 and V is TRBV3-1, with D perhaps matching TRBD1 or TRBD2 (5 bases each). The V gene lost 3 bases and the J gene lost 5 bases, with 16 bases spanning the gap. This CDR3 is 15 amino acids long. Germline V gene sequence: CDR1 LGHDT, CDR2 YNNKEL (reference sequence). CDR3 sequence: CASSQMGPDFETQYF. DNA for the CDR3: TGTGCCAGCAGCCAGATGGGACCGGATTTCGAGACCCAGTACTTC.

This clonotype was seen a few times. The rearrangement uses TRBV18 and TRBJ1-1; no clear D gene. CDR1 and CDR2 from the germline V gene are KGHSH and LQKENI. V shed 3 bases and J shed 1 base, with 9 bases lying between them. This CDR3 is 14 amino acids long. This CDR3 reads CASSPPLQNTEAFF. The CDR3 nucleotides are TGTGCCAGCTCACCCCCCTTACAGAACACTGAAGCTTTCTTT.

This clonotype occurred many times. This chain connects TRBV6-2 or TRBV6-3 to TRBJ1-1; no clear D gene. The CDR3 runs to 11 residues. Between the trimmed V and J ends, which lost 7 bases and 3 bases, there was a span of 6 bases. Germline V gene sequence: CDR1 MNHEY, CDR2 SVGEGT. This CDR3 is CASKYDTEAFF. CDR3 nucleotide sequence: TGTGCCAGCAAATATGACACTGAAGCTTTCTTT.